A selection of T cell receptor beta chains follows, all from one sample in a study of human CD8 memory T cell subsets. TCRdb reanalyzed the 5' RACE reads, giving one entry per CDR3 protein sequence and no DNA. Recorded for this sample: 5,000 to 6,000 distinct CDR3 sequences. Sequencing input: CD8+ effector memory T cells (TEM) sorted from PBMCs. These receptors were taken from a human donor in good health. Each CDR3 is given with its conserved first and last residue. Fields, in order: J gene, clone size, V gene, CDR3 protein. Clone size is not always given. Where it is, it says once, few, many or a class for expanded clones.

J gene: TRBJ2-1
clone size: NA
V gene: TRBV5-1
CDR3 protein: CASRVTSGLHEQFF

J gene: TRBJ2-3
clone size: NA
V gene: TRBV6-4
CDR3 protein: CASSPMGGTDTQYF

J gene: TRBJ2-3
clone size: NA
V gene: TRBV29-1
CDR3 protein: CTVLRSLTDTQYF

J gene: TRBJ2-1
clone size: NA
V gene: TRBV29-1
CDR3 protein: CSVPRARAVMAREQFF

J gene: TRBJ2-1
clone size: NA
V gene: TRBV5-1
CDR3 protein: CASSSPGTRDNEQFF

J gene: TRBJ2-7
clone size: hyperexpanded
V gene: TRBV7-8
CDR3 protein: CASSLDYAPYEQYF

J gene: TRBJ1-1
clone size: NA
V gene: TRBV12-5
CDR3 protein: CASGFMGEGDMNTEAFF

J gene: TRBJ2-7
clone size: NA
V gene: TRBV2
CDR3 protein: CASSASGNQAYEQYF

J gene: TRBJ1-1
clone size: medium-sized
V gene: TRBV6-1
CDR3 protein: CATALDNTEAFF

J gene: TRBJ2-7
clone size: NA
V gene: TRBV20-1
CDR3 protein: CSARDLAGGLYEQYF

J gene: TRBJ2-1
clone size: NA
V gene: TRBV29-1
CDR3 protein: CSVEVVSTTNEQFF

J gene: TRBJ1-5
clone size: NA
V gene: TRBV28
CDR3 protein: CASSLSGNSNQPQHF

J gene: TRBJ2-2
clone size: NA
V gene: TRBV19
CDR3 protein: CASSLWVANTGELFF

J gene: TRBJ2-1
clone size: medium-sized
V gene: TRBV3-1
CDR3 protein: CASSQELLSGGADNEQFF

J gene: TRBJ1-2
clone size: NA
V gene: TRBV10-3
CDR3 protein: CAISETTRQGFGYTF

J gene: TRBJ1-5
clone size: large
V gene: TRBV12-3/TRBV12-4
CDR3 protein: CASSRRQGNQPQHF

J gene: TRBJ2-1
clone size: NA
V gene: TRBV7-8
CDR3 protein: CASSEGEVNNEQFF

J gene: TRBJ2-7
clone size: NA
V gene: TRBV12-3/TRBV12-4
CDR3 protein: CASSPVIAGGGYEQYF

J gene: TRBJ2-2
clone size: NA
V gene: TRBV2
CDR3 protein: CASSWGGDTGELFF

J gene: TRBJ2-2
clone size: NA
V gene: TRBV7-7
CDR3 protein: CASSLDTGGANTGELFF

J gene: TRBJ1-1
clone size: NA
V gene: TRBV29-1
CDR3 protein: CSVPGQMNTEAFF

J gene: TRBJ2-1
clone size: NA
V gene: TRBV6-4
CDR3 protein: CASPTYGYNEQFF

J gene: TRBJ2-3
clone size: NA
V gene: TRBV6-4
CDR3 protein: CASSERSQGDTDTQYF

J gene: TRBJ2-3
clone size: medium-sized
V gene: TRBV3-1
CDR3 protein: CASSQVFGGSTDTQYF

J gene: TRBJ2-1
clone size: NA
V gene: TRBV9
CDR3 protein: CASSAGTGMGNEQFF

J gene: TRBJ1-2
clone size: NA
V gene: TRBV5-6
CDR3 protein: CASSTGTGELYGYTF

J gene: TRBJ2-7
clone size: NA
V gene: TRBV7-9
CDR3 protein: CASSLITVSYEQYF

J gene: TRBJ1-2
clone size: NA
V gene: TRBV7-9
CDR3 protein: CASSLGQGHYGYTF

J gene: TRBJ1-4
clone size: NA
V gene: TRBV6-5
CDR3 protein: CASRLRDRTNEKLFF

J gene: TRBJ2-7
clone size: NA
V gene: TRBV2
CDR3 protein: CASSGDPGHLEQYF

J gene: TRBJ2-3
clone size: NA
V gene: TRBV5-6
CDR3 protein: CASSLKWGGRTDTQYF

J gene: TRBJ2-2
clone size: NA
V gene: TRBV4-3
CDR3 protein: CASSDGLAVTGELFF

J gene: TRBJ1-1
clone size: NA
V gene: TRBV14
CDR3 protein: CASSQGRYGPNTEAFF

J gene: TRBJ2-1
clone size: NA
V gene: TRBV12-3/TRBV12-4
CDR3 protein: CASSFIGDEQFF

J gene: TRBJ2-7
clone size: NA
V gene: TRBV2
CDR3 protein: CARGDSYEQYF

J gene: TRBJ1-4
clone size: large
V gene: TRBV15
CDR3 protein: CATSRGTADNEKLFF

J gene: TRBJ2-7
clone size: NA
V gene: TRBV19
CDR3 protein: CASSPGDSSYEQYF

J gene: TRBJ2-7
clone size: NA
V gene: TRBV13
CDR3 protein: CASSLGPASEQYF

J gene: TRBJ2-3
clone size: NA
V gene: TRBV20-1
CDR3 protein: CSASAASHRTDTQYF

J gene: TRBJ2-2
clone size: NA
V gene: TRBV6-4
CDR3 protein: CASSDSSGSHTGELFF

J gene: TRBJ1-5
clone size: NA
V gene: TRBV4-1
CDR3 protein: CATGQGDNQPQHF

J gene: TRBJ2-5
clone size: medium-sized
V gene: TRBV2
CDR3 protein: CASCIGIQETQYF

J gene: TRBJ2-3
clone size: NA
V gene: TRBV7-9
CDR3 protein: CASSSDRASQYF

J gene: TRBJ2-2
clone size: medium-sized
V gene: TRBV15
CDR3 protein: CATSRDWAEELFF

J gene: TRBJ2-2
clone size: NA
V gene: TRBV9
CDR3 protein: CASSVASQGAAGELFF

J gene: TRBJ2-7
clone size: NA
V gene: TRBV7-9
CDR3 protein: CASTRGQGVHEQYF

J gene: TRBJ2-2
clone size: NA
V gene: TRBV6-5
CDR3 protein: CASSYRATGELFF